This T cell receptor (beta chain) was sequenced during a study of CD8 T cells in ankylosing spondylitis. As regards this clonotype: Its antigen is undetermined.

The CDR3 is 15 residues long. V shed 1 base and J shed 2 bases, with 11 bases lying between them. Germline V gene data show CDR1 as DFQATT and CDR2 as SNEGSKA (reference sequence). Study-level findings and limits: In reactive arthritis synovial fluid and blood, some motif variants had been reported before. For ankylosing spondylitis blood, a TCR beta motif of about eight highly homologous variants appeared characteristic. Within matched ankylosing spondylitis synovial fluid, disease-linked clones were reportedly significantly enriched.

By quantitative 5'-RACE with molecular barcodes, the TCR beta libraries were made. TCRdb independently ran MiXCR on the 5' RACE reads; one entry per CDR3 protein. The sample lists some 450,000 distinct CDR3 sequences, 15% to 20% occurring once. J is TRBJ2-2 and V is TRBV20-1; D possibly corresponds to TRBD2 (5 bases). The sample taken for sequencing was blood, either unsorted or a sorted T cell fraction (not recorded which). The TCR originated in a male donor with ankylosing spondylitis. The CDR3 nucleotides are TGCAGTGCTAGAGTAGGGTCTAGCAACACCGGGGAGCTGTTTTTT. Translated: CSARVGSSNTGELFF.